This TCR beta chain was documented in a study of OX40 agonist ivuxolimab in advanced cancers. Describing the broader study: Ivuxolimab, which targeted the costimulatory receptor OX40 (CD134), was an agonistic, fully human IgG2 monoclonal antibody. In the dose-escalation cohort, 82.7% of patients were male, and the mean age was roughly 60 years with a range of roughly 20 to 79. Prior anti-PD-1, anti-PD-L1 or anti-CTLA-4 therapy was permitted, and 40% to 50% of dose-escalation patients had received checkpoint inhibitors. The paper describes the monotherapy dose-escalation part (N = 52 patients) of the phase I trial of ivuxolimab. Intravenous ivuxolimab was administered to patients every 2 weeks at six dose levels: 0.01, 0.1, 0.3, 1.5, 3 and 10 mg/kg. Partial responses occurred in three dose-escalation patients: two with cutaneous melanoma and one with hepatocellular carcinoma. Of the roughly 51 patients in dose escalation, 19 had hepatocellular carcinoma, some 15 had melanoma, 9 had renal cell carcinoma and 9 had head and neck cancer. Peripheral TCRbeta sequencing aimed to test whether ivuxolimab altered TCR sequence diversity and caused clonal T-cell expansion.

The trial excluded patients who had a history of autoimmune disease or were on systemic immunosuppression. Peripheral blood for TCR sequencing was collected from all dose cohorts at baseline, on cycle 4 day 1, and on cycle 7 day 1. The samples were drawn from a first-in-human, open-label, multicenter phase I dose-escalation trial of ivuxolimab. The trial enrolled adults with locally advanced or metastatic head and neck squamous cell, hepatocellular, melanoma or renal cell carcinoma. Before TCR sequencing, CD4+ T cells and CD8+ T cells were sorted from peripheral blood as separate populations. The cysteine opens and the phenylalanine closes a CDR3 of 15 amino acids. Of the read, only the CDR3 DNA is kept; its 45 bases are in frame from base 1. From the germline V gene, CDR1 is MRHNA and CDR2 is SNTAGT. Deletion took 3 bases off V and 0 bases off J, with a span of 10 bases between the germline ends.

This clone is described as medium-sized (0.01 to 0.1%). Its antigen is not yet known. No base quality values were provided; no much bigger clone lies one nucleotide off. For sequencing of the TCRbeta CDR3 region, genomic DNA was extracted from the sorted cells. The immunoSEQ Assay was used to sequence the TCRbeta CDR3 regions. This is the immuneACCESS table as TCRdb keeps it, with only in-frame sequences that have V and J called. A part of the clones is gone; compared with another copy, unresolved V genes explain less than half, and the rest is unexplained. The table for this sample lists over 8,000 clones; about 66% of them were counted only once. 42% of the sample is in the top ten clones. General study outcomes and caveats: After ivuxolimab, more expanded clones were found on average in CD8+ T cells than in CD4+ T cells. The antigen specificity of the peripheral T cells that underwent clonal expansion was not determined. In the 0.1-3.0 mg/kg groups, partial responders had among the lowest normalized peripheral clonal expansion, particularly in CD8+ T cells. Low levels of normalized T-cell clonal expansion were also seen in some nonresponding patients. At doses of 0.1 to 3.0 mg/kg, clonal expansion of both CD4+ and CD8+ blood T cells was observed from baseline to week 6.

This receptor chain uses TRBV6-4 and TRBJ2-3; D gene: possibly TRBD2, on 6 matching bases. This TCR was sampled from an adult with an advanced solid tumor such as melanoma, head and neck, liver or kidney cancer. Sequenced material: CD4+ or CD8+ T cells sorted from blood, taken in a trial of the OX40 agonist ivuxolimab. In nucleotide form, the sequence is TGTGCCAGCAGTGAGGGGAGCGGGAGCACAGATACGCAGTATTTT. Its translation is CASSEGSGSTDTQYF.